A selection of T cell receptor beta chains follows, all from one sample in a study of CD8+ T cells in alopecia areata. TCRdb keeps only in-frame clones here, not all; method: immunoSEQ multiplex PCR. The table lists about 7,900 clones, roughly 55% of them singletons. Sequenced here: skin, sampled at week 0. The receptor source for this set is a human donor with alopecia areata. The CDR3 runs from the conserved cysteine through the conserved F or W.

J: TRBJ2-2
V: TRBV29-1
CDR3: CSITSGANTGELFF

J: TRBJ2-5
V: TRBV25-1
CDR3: CASSWELGTQYF

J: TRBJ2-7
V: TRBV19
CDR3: CASSNRVLGGIPYEQYF

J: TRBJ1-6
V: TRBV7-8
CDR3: CASSLSAQGESPLHF

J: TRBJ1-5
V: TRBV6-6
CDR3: CASSARRGGQPQHF

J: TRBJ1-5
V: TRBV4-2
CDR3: CASSPRTGVGQPQHF

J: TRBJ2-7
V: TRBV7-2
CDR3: CASSLGSTNRGSYEQYF

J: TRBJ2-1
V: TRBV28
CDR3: CASNNPKTGSNEQFF

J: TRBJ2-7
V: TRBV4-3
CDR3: CASSPVLGVRLNF

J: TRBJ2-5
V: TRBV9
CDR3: CASSDRDSQETQYF

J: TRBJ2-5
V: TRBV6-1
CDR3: CATLSRETQYF

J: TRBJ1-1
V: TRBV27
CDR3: CASKKELNTEAFF

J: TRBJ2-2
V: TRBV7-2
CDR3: CASSLKQTNTGELFF

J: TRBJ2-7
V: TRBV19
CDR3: CASRVAGREYYEQYF

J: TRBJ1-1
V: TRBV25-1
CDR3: CASSGPGRTREAFF

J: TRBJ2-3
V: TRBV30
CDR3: CAWGQGLAGITDTQYF

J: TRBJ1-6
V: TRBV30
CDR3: CAWSGRAYYNSPLHF

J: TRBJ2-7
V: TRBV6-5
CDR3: CASSYTPQGPEQYF

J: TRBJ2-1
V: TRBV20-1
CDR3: CSASVYNEQFF

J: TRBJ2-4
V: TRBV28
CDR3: CASSLDREAGENIQYF

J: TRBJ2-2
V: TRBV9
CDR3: CASSPYPGAGELFF

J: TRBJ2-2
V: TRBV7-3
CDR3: CASYWTFESSGRETGELFF

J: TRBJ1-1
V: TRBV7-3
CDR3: CASSWTLNTEAFF

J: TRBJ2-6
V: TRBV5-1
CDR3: CASSRGGSGANVLTF

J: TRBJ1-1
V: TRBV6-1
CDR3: CASREITEAFF

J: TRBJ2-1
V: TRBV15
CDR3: CATSSRTSGAHNEQFF

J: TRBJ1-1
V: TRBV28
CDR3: CASSLGNTEAFF

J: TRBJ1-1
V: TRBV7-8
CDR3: CASSPTGGASDAFF

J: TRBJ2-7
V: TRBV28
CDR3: CASSSPRGGGAYEQYF

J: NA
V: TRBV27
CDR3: CASSPQGITPKFYEQYF

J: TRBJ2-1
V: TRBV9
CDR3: CASSPRGLAGYNEQFF

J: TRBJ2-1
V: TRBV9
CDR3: CASSELAGPYNEQFF

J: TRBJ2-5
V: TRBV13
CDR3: CASSSPFDLAGGPGETQYF

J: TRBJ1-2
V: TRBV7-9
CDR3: CASSLARDYTF

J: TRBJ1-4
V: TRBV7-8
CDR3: CASSVGGRGNEKLFF

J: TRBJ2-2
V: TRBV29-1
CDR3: CSVLRNQNTGELFF

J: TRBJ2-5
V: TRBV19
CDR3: CASSLTAGWSQETQYF

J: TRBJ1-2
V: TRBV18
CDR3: CASSQAGQFYGYTF

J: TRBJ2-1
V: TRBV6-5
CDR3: CASSYYGTGYNEQFF

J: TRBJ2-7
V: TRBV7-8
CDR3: CASSLEPGDTYEQYF

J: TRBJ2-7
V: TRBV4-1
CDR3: CASSRTGSYEQYF